This TCR beta chain was documented in a study of vaccination and CD4 T cells after COVID-19. Across the whole study: Convalescent individuals numbered four females and six males, two being Hispanic.

The treatment denotes: approximately nine-day PBMC culture with coronavirus spike peptide pools or control peptides (ViraFEST assay). The CDR3 is 16 residues long. Germline values: CDR1 SEHNR, CDR2 FQNEAQ (reference sequence). Trimming removed 5 bases from V and 0 bases from J; junction bases left unmatched: 7. Sequenced with the Oncomine TCR Beta short-read assay was DNA taken from cultured CD4+ T cells. MiXCR was run by TCRdb on the PCR reads, yielding one entry per CDR3 protein. The sample includes 10,000 to 15,000 distinct CDR3 sequences, approximately 45% of them seen just once. This clonotype was counted a few times. Its specificity is not known.

The TCR comes from a human donor who had recovered from COVID-19. The rearrangement uses TRBV7-9 and TRBJ2-5; 9 bases line up with TRBD2. What was sequenced was CD4+ T cells from blood, cultured in vitro. CDR3 nucleotide sequence: TGTGCCAGCAGCCCTAGCGGGAAATCCCACCAAGAGACCCAGTACTTC. Encoded protein: CASSPSGKSHQETQYF.